The 5 T cell receptor beta chains reported below all come from one sample, sequenced in a study of vaccination and CD4 T cells after COVID-19 (dated by TCRdb to between 2021 and 2022). Libraries were built with PCR. Sequencing was performed on an Illumina iSeq 100. DNA from cultured CD4+ T cells was subjected to TCR sequencing with the Oncomine TCR Beta short-read assay at the Johns Hopkins FTIC core. Starting from the raw public reads, TCRdb applied fastp trimming at Q25, assembled clones with MiXCR and retained in-frame beta chains. CDR3 protein sequences are deduplicated, and each keeps its most common genes and DNA. The sample contains about 14,000 distinct CDR3 sequences, 40% to 60% of them found a single time. Roughly 10% of the sample comes from the top ten. Their antigens are not known. Explained via the paper, the treatment or condition label denotes: approximately 11-day PBMC culture with coronavirus spike peptide pools or control peptides (ViraFEST assay).

Specimen: CD4+ T cells from blood, cultured in vitro, collected before SARS-CoV-2 vaccination. All receptors derive from a human donor who had recovered from COVID-19.

There are a few counts of this clonotype. This chain links TRBV15 with TRBJ1-2; 8 bases align to TRBD1. V was pared by 5 bases and J by 8 bases, with 10 bases of the junction left unmatched. Germline V CDR1 and CDR2: LNHNV, YYDKDF (reference sequence). The CDR3 is 14 residues long. This CDR3 reads CATSPRQTGEGYTF. CDR3 nucleotides: TGTGCCACCAGCCCCCGACAGACAGGGGAAGGCTACACCTTC.

V gene TRBV4-1 combines with J gene TRBJ1-3, with D perhaps matching TRBD1 (6 bases). This CDR3 has 16 amino acids. V was trimmed by 4 bases and J by 4 bases, leaving 17 bases between them. The germline CDR1 and CDR2 sequences are MGHRA and YSYEKL. The CDR3 loop is CASSLNTGLAGNTIYF. The DNA of the CDR3 is TGCGCCAGCAGCCTTAATACAGGGTTGGCGGGAAACACCATATATTTT.

V gene TRBV10-1 combines with J gene TRBJ2-5; D not certain. The V gene's germline CDR1 is WNHNN and CDR2 SYGVQD (reference sequence). Trimming shortened V by 3 bases and J by 2 bases, and 10 bases separated the two germline ends. The CDR3 is 14 residues long. The CDR3 DNA sequence: TGCGCCAGCAGTGACCCAGGATCACAAGAGACCCAGTACTTC. As protein: CASSDPGSQETQYF.

The rearrangement links TRBV27 to TRBJ2-7, with 10 bases lining up with TRBD2. This CDR3 contains 17 residues. Germline CDR1 is MNHEY and CDR2 is SMNVEV (reference sequence). V dropped 2 bases and J dropped 0; count of bases not matched to a gene: 7. CDR3 sequence (DNA): TGTGCCAGCAGTTTAGGTCGCGGACTAGCGGACTCCTACGAGCAGTACTTC. It translates to CASSLGRGLADSYEQYF.

V is TRBV6-2 or TRBV6-3 and J is TRBJ2-7; D remains unclear. The CDR3 covers 14 residues. Germline CDR1 is MNHEY and CDR2 is SVGEGT. V lost 7 bases and J 5 bases, leaving 18 bases between the germline ends. CDR3 sequence: CASTDLGFLNEQYF. CDR3 nucleotides: TGTGCCAGCACCGACCTAGGGTTTCTCAACGAGCAGTACTTC.